These 11 T cell receptor beta chains were sequenced from one sample in a study of cytomegalovirus exposure and HLA in healthy donors. PCR involved 60 Vbeta and 13 Jbeta primers. TCRdb's table, derived via immunoSEQ multiplex PCR, lists solely in-frame clones and lacks some. The data show some 150,000 clones, less than 85% seen once. Sequencing was done on a sample of PBMCs. The receptors were gathered from a male donor in good health and CMV-seronegative.

The rearrangement uses TRBV27 and TRBJ2-7; D may be TRBD2 (5 bases). Trimming shortened V by 5 bases and J by 4 bases, and 15 bases separated the two germline ends. This CDR3 spans 14 amino acids. The V gene's germline CDR1 is MNHEY and CDR2 SMNVEV (reference sequence). The CDR3 loop is CASSPRVLQYEQYF. In DNA form, the CDR3 reads TGTGCCAGCAGTCCGCGGGTCTTACAATACGAGCAGTACTTC.

J is TRBJ1-2 and V is TRBV21-1; the DNA was not compared with TRBD1, the D call given in the table. TRBV21-1 is a documented pseudogene. CDR3 length equals 18 residues. CDR3 loop: CASSKRPVPTGWYYGYTF. For the CDR3, the DNA is TGTGCCAGCAGCAAACGACCCGTACCGACAGGGTGGTACTATGGCTACACCTTC.

In its sample, this clone was seen a few times. The junction differs from germline at one of its ends, possibly a read error. The V call is TRBV7-9, the J call TRBJ1-1; possible D gene TRBD1, 5 bases. Germline CDR1 SEHNR, CDR2 FQNEAQ (reference sequence). This CDR3 comprises 16 residues. The CDR3 region has the DNA TGTTCCAGCAGCCCCTTCCCGCAGGGTGGCGCCGGTGAAGCTTTCTTT. Protein: CSSSPFPQGGAGEAFF.

This clone was detected only a few times. V and J are TRBV4-2 and TRBJ2-1, with D possibly matching TRBD1 (6 bases). Trimming cost V 4 bases and J 7 bases, with 8 bases left between them. Per the germline V gene, CDR1 is LGHNA and CDR2 is YNFKEQ. This CDR3 region has 12 residues. In DNA form, the CDR3 reads TGTGCCAGCAGCCCGCAGGGGAATGAGCAGTTCTTC. Protein sequence: CASSPQGNEQFF.

The chain has TRBV28 and TRBJ1-5; TRBD1 is a possible D gene (6 bases). The CDR3 consists of 14 residues. V lost 5 bases, J lost 0 bases, and 8 bases lay in between. The V gene's germline CDR1 is MDHEN and CDR2 SYDVKM. CDR3 protein: CASSQGNSNQPQHF. The DNA for the CDR3 is TGTGCCAGCAGTCAGGGGAATAGCAATCAGCCCCAGCATTTT. The complete variable domain, with remaining parts taken from reference TRBV28 and TRBJ1-5, reads DVKVTQSSRYLVKRTGEKVFLECVQDMDHENMFWYRQDPGLGLRLIYFSYDVKMKEKGDIPEGYSVSREKKERFSLILESASTNQTSMYLCASSQGNSNQPQHFGDGTRLSIL.

The chain has TRBV6-1 and TRBJ1-1; D is ambiguous. V lost 5 bases and J lost 6, with 13 bases in between. Germline V gives CDR1 MNHNS, CDR2 SASEGT. The CDR3 sequence is 13 residues long. Written as DNA, the CDR3 is TGTGCCAGCAGTCCACAAGTTCGCCCTGAAGCTTTCTTT. Amino acids: CASSPQVRPEAFF.

This rearrangement joins TRBV7-6 to TRBJ2-7; TRBD2 aligns across 14 bases. Looked up from germline, CDR1 is SGHVS and CDR2 is FNYEAQ. Trimming cost V 5 bases and J 3 bases; bases outside gene matches: 12. CDR3 length equals 18 residues. The CDR3 bases are TGTGCCAGCAGCCTGGGGACTAGCGGGAGAGGTGTTATCTACGAGCAGTACTTC. Translating it yields CASSLGTSGRGVIYEQYF.

The chain is built from TRBV18 and TRBJ1-1, with 9 bases that match TRBD1. Trimming took 2 bases from V and 3 from J; bases not matched to a gene: 4. Germline lookup yields CDR1 KGHSH and CDR2 LQKENI. CDR3 length equals 15 residues. CDR3 in amino acids: CASSPFRDRDTEAFF. In DNA, the CDR3 is TGTGCCAGCTCACCATTCCGGGACAGGGACACTGAAGCTTTCTTT. The full variable domain, with the rest looked up from reference TRBV18 and TRBJ1-1, is NAGVMQNPRHLVRRRGQEARLRCSPMKGHSHVYWYRQLPEEGLKFMVYLQKENIIDESGMPKERFSAEFPKEGPSILRIQQVVRGDSAAYFCASSPFRDRDTEAFFGQGTRLTVV.

There are a few counts of this clone. The V call is TRBV5-1, the J call TRBJ2-2; 8 bases are a match to TRBD2. Germline CDR1 and CDR2: SGHRS and YFSETQ. The CDR3 covers 17 residues. With V trimmed by 0 bases and J by 6 bases, 10 bases remained unmatched. In DNA, the CDR3 is TGCGCCAGCAGCTTGGGCGCGGGACTAGGAAAGGCCGGGGAGCTGTTTTTT. It translates to CASSLGAGLGKAGELFF. Complete variable domain (other parts from reference TRBV5-1 and TRBJ2-2): KAGVTQTPRYLIKTRGQQVTLSCSPISGHRSVSWYQQTPGQGLQFLFEYFSETQRNKGNFPGRFSGRQFSNSRSEMNVSTLELGDSALYLCASSLGAGLGKAGELFFGEGSRLTVL.

The V gene is TRBV19, the J gene TRBJ1-5; D possibly corresponds to TRBD1 (5 bases). The CDR3 totals 17 residues. V lost 0 bases, J lost 0 bases, and 12 bases lay in between. Germline lookup yields CDR1 LNHDA and CDR2 SQIVND (reference sequence). The CDR3: CASSIDRGHLSNQPQHF. CDR3 in DNA: TGTGCCAGTAGTATAGATCGCGGACATCTTAGCAATCAGCCCCAGCATTTT.

The chain couples TRBV7-2 to TRBJ2-7, with D perhaps TRBD2 (5 bases). The CDR3 consists of 15 residues. Germline lookup yields CDR1 SGHTA and CDR2 FQGNSA. V was shortened by 2 bases and J by 0 bases, with 11 bases between the two germline ends. CDR3 sequence reads: CASSLISGNSYEQYF. Here the CDR3 DNA reads TGTGCCAGCAGCTTAATAAGCGGTAACTCCTACGAGCAGTACTTC.